This T cell receptor (beta chain) came from a study of chronic HIV infection and antiretroviral therapy (dated by TCRdb to the mid-2010s). In this sample, this clonotype turned up many times. The antigen it recognizes is unknown. The input lacks base qualities; no much larger clone sits a single base away. Libraries were constructed by 5' RACE. TCRdb lists the instrument as Illumina MiSeq. The public sequencing data were trimmed at Q25 with fastp and processed into clonotypes with MiXCR by TCRdb, which kept only in-frame beta chains. Identical CDR3 protein sequences are pooled into one entry, listed with their most common genes and DNA. This sample is represented by just over 30,000 distinct CDR3 sequences; about 8.6% of them were singletons. The ten biggest clones cover under 3% of the sample. The trim is 5 bases for V and 2 bases for J, with a gap of 9 bases between the germline ends. Via the germline V gene, CDR1 is SGHVS and CDR2 FQNEAQ. From cysteine to phenylalanine, the CDR3 is 13 amino acids long. The entry retains the CDR3 DNA only, 39 bases that are in frame from base 1.

The V and J genes are TRBV7-8 and TRBJ1-2, with no reliable assignment of the D segment. Sequencing was done on a sample of peripheral blood. The receptor was derived from an adult who had HIV and had not received antiretroviral therapy, or was an uninfected healthy control (not recorded which). Read as DNA, the sequence is TGTGCCAGCAGCCCCCAGCCAAACTATGGCTACACCTTC. Its translation reads: CASSPQPNYGYTF.